The T cell receptor beta chain under discussion was sequenced for a study of graft-versus-host responses after intestinal transplantation. About the study: In this cohort, recipients had multivisceral, liver-intestinal, or isolated intestinal transplants. Every one of the recipients received anti-thymocyte globulin induction and afterwards took tacrolimus and steroids for around 3 years.

The CDR3 runs to 14 residues. The V and J ends lost 1 base and 6 bases respectively, with 12 bases between them. CDR1 SEHNR and CDR2 FQNEAQ come from the germline V gene (reference sequence). A few counts support this clone. The antigen remains unidentified. This table comes from immunoSEQ multiplex PCR, and its TCRdb copy is limited to in-frame clones, with some not included. The repertoire consists of 45,000 to 60,000 clones, with 85% to 95% occurring once and the leading ten covering about 0.23%. Notes on the study in general: Among circulating GvH clones, peak levels were associated with early post-transplant declines in HvG clones. The marrow of recipients harbored GvH clones, and ileum or blood showed some of them first.

Source: unstimulated CD8+ T cells sorted from spleen or lymph node cells, taken before transplant. The TCR comes from a human donor who was the organ donor for an intestinal transplant. This rearrangement joins TRBV7-9 to TRBJ1-1, with D possibly being TRBD1 (5 bases). The CDR3 sequence is CASSLVEGDPEAFF. The CDR3 DNA follows: TGTGCCAGCAGCTTAGTGGAAGGGGACCCTGAAGCTTTCTTT.